This record covers a single TCR beta chain. This clone was counted a single time. There is no known antigen for this receptor. Per-base qualities were not stored, and no clone one base away is much larger. After around 10 days of culture, CD4+ T cells were isolated with the EasySep CD4+ T cell isolation kit. None of the healthy vaccine recipients had a prior SARS-CoV-2 infection, which was confirmed by nucleocapsid antibody tests that came back negative both before and after vaccination. On days 3 and 7, half of the culture medium was replaced with fresh IL-2-containing medium. Unless otherwise noted, each peptide stimulation condition was cultured in triplicate wells. Using Ficoll-Paque Plus gradient centrifugation, PBMC were separated from whole blood and then either used fresh or cryopreserved at -140C. The QIAamp micro DNA kit was used to extract genomic DNA from the cultured CD4+ T cells. This sample was included in a study of vaccination effects on CD4 cells after COVID-19 (dated by TCRdb to between 2021 and 2023). Concerning the study at large: The ViraFEST assay stimulated PBMC with viral peptide pools and then used TCR sequencing to identify antigen-specific CD4+ T cell clonotypes by expansion. Each participant received two doses of an mRNA SARS-CoV-2 vaccine, either BNT162b2 or mRNA-1273. A few million PBMC per well were cultured with roughly 10 ug/ml peptides in IMDM containing 5% human AB serum, around 10 IU/ml IL-2 and gentamicin. The study compared SARS-CoV-2 spike-specific CD4+ TCR repertoires before and after mRNA vaccination in COVID-19 convalescent patients and infection-naive vaccine recipients. Altogether, 10 COVID-19 convalescent patients and 4 SARS-CoV-2-naive healthy vaccine recipients made up the full study. Cultures from other donors in the study were sequenced with the Oncomine TCR Beta short-read assay on an Illumina iSeq 100. Summary of the overall study and its limitations: At late post-vaccination timepoints, both infection-induced and vaccine-induced clones showed marked clonal contraction, consistent with waning T cell responses. The study was limited by a small number of convalescent patients, and early post-infection timepoints were lacking. Among healthy vaccine recipients, nearly all vaccine-induced clones were SARS-CoV-2 mono-reactive, and just 1 of 255 was cross-reactive with common cold coronaviruses.

The library relied on the immunoSEQ multiplex PCR assay. DNA from the cultured and isolated CD4+ T cells underwent TCR beta CDR3 sequencing. The original pipeline was this. The analysis removed non-productive TCR sequences, trimmed reads to the CDR3 region, and retained only CDR3s that were 7 or more amino acids long. Antigen-specific clonotypes were identified using the MANAFEST web app by comparison of expansion in peptide wells against reference cultures. To count as positive, a clone had to show expansion at FDR<0.05 compared with the reference and with all other wells, an odds ratio above 5, and a frequency above 0.1% in two replicate wells. A clonotype was called cross-reactive if it was significantly expanded both in SARS-CoV-2 spike wells and in at least one common cold coronavirus spike condition. Levenshtein distance calculated with the stringdist R package was used to assess CDR3 similarity, and unrooted trees were constructed with ape in R 3.6.1. TCRdb took this table from immuneACCESS and kept in-frame rearrangements with V and J called. Such tables lack part of the clones; where checked against another copy, unresolved V genes explain under half of the gap, and the rest is unexplained. The V and J calls and clone size come from that table; D and trimming were worked out from the DNA. The sample has over 45,000 clones on record, 70% to 80% of them singletons. 2.5% to 3.5% of the sample belongs to the ten largest clones.

The sequence was collected from a human donor who received a COVID-19 vaccine. This specimen was CD4+ T cells from PBMCs cultured without peptide, taken before COVID-19 vaccination.

The nucleotide sequence is TGTGCCAGCTCACCCCGGACAGGGGGCGTTTCACCCCTCCACTTT. The encoded protein is CASSPRTGGVSPLHF. The sequence joins TRBV18 to TRBJ1-6; the central 11 bases match TRBD1. Trimming takes 3 bases off V and 9 bases off J; junction bases not matched to a gene: 4. The germline V gene yields KGHSH for CDR1 and LQKENI for CDR2. Taken from cysteine to phenylalanine, the CDR3 has 15 residues. The CDR3 DNA has 45 bases and is translated from base 1.